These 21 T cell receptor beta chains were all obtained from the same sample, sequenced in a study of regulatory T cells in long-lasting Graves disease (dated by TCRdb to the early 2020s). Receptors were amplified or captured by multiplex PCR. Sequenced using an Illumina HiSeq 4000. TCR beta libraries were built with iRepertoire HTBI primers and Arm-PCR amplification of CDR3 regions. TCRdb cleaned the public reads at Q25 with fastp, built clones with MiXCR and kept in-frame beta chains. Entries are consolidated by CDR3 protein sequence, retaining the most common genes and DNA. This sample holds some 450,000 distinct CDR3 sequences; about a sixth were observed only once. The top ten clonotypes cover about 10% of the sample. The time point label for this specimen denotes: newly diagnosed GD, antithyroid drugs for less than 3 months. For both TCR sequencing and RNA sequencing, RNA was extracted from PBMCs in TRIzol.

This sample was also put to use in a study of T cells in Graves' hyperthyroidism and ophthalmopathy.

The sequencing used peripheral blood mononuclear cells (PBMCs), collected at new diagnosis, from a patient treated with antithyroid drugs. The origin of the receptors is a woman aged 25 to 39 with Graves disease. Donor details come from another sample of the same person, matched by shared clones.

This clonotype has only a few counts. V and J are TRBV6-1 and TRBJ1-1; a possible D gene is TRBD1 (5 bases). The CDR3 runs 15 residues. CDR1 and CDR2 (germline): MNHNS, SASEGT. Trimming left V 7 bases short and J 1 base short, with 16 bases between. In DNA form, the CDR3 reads TGTGCCAGCATCCCTTGGGGCGTTAAGAACACTGAAGCTTTCTTT. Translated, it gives CASIPWGVKNTEAFF.

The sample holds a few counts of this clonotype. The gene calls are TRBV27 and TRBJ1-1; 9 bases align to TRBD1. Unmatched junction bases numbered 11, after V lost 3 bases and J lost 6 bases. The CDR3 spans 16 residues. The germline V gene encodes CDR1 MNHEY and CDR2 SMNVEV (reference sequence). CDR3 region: CASSLLTEDRGSEAFF. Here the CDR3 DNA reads TGTGCCAGCAGTTTGCTCACCGAGGACAGGGGATCTGAAGCTTTCTTT.

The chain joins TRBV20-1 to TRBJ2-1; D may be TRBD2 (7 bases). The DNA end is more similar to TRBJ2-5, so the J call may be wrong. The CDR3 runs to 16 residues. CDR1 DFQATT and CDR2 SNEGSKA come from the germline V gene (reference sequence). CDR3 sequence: CSAGGGPLRLGETQYF. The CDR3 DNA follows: TGCAGTGCAGGGGGGGGGCCACTGAGGTTGGGAGAGACCCAGTACTTC.

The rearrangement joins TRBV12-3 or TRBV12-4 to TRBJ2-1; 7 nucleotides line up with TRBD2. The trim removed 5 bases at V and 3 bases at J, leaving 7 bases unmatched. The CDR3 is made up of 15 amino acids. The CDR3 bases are TGTGCCAGCAGTACCCCTAGCGGATACTACAATGAGCAGTTCTTC. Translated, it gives CASSTPSGYYNEQFF.

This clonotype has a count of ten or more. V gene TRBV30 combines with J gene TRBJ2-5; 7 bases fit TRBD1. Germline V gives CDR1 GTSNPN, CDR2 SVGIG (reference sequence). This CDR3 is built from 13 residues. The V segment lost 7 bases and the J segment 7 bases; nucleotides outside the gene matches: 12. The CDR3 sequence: CASDHRGGVTQYF. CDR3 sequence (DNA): TGTGCCTCCGACCACAGGGGCGGTGTGACCCAGTACTTC.

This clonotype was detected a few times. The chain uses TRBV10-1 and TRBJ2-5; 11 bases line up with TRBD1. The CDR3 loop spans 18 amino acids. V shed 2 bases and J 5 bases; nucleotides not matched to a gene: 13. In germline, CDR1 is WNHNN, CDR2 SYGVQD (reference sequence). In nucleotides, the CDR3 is TGCGCCAGCAGTGAGGCCCTTCCCGGACAGGGGGCGCGGGAGACCCAGTACTTC. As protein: CASSEALPGQGARETQYF.

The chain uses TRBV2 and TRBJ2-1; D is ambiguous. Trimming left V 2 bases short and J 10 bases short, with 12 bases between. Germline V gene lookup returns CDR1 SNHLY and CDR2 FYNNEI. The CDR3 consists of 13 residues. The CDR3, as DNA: TGTGCCAGCAGTGAATCGTGGCCTTGGGAGCAGTTCTTC. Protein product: CASSESWPWEQFF.

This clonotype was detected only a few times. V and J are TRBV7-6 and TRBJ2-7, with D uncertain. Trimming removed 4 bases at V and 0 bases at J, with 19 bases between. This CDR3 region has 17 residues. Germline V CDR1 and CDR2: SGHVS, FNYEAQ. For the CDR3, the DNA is TGTGCCAGCAGCTCCCCCTTTGCAGGAACGAGCTCCTACGAGCAGTACTTC. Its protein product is CASSSPFAGTSSYEQYF.

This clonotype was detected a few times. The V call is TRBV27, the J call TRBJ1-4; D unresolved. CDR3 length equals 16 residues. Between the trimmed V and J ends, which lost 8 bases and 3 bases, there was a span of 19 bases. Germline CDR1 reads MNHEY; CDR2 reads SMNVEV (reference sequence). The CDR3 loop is CASGRPHQSPNEKLFF. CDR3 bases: TGTGCCAGCGGAAGACCTCACCAAAGCCCTAATGAAAAACTGTTTTTT.

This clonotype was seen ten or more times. The CDR3 reads CASSLEQAEAQYF. As DNA, the CDR3 is TGTGCCAGCAGCTTAGAACAGGCGGAGGCCCAGTACTTC. The rearrangement uses TRBV7-9 and TRBJ2-5, with D possibly called TRBD1 or TRBD2 (5 bases each). The germline V gene encodes CDR1 SEHNR and CDR2 FQNEAQ (reference sequence). CDR3 length equals 13 residues. V was cut by 1 base and J by 9 bases, with 12 bases left in between.

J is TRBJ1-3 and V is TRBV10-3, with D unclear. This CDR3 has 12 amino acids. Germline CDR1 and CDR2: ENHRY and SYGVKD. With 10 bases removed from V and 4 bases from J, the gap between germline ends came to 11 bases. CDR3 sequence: CATRQDGNTIYF. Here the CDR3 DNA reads TGTGCCACCCGACAAGACGGAAACACCATATATTTT.

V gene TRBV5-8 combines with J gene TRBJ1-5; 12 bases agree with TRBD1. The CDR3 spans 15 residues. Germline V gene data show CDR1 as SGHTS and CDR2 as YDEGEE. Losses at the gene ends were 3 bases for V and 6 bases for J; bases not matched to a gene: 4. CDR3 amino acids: CASSSGTGGPQPQHF. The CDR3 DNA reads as TGTGCCAGCAGCTCAGGGACAGGGGGCCCTCAGCCCCAGCATTTT. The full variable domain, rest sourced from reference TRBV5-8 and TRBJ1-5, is EAGVTQSPTHLIKTRGQQATLRCSPISGHTSVYWYQQALGLGLQFLLWYDEGEERNRGNFPPRFSGRQFPNYSSELNVNALELEDSALYLCASSSGTGGPQPQHFGDGTRLSIL.

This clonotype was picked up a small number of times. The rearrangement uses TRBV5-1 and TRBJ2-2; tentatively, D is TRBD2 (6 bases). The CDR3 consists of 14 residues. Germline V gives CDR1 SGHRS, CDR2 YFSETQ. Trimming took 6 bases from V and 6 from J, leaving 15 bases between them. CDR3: CASTPTTSPGELFF. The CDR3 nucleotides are TGCGCCAGCACTCCAACGACTAGTCCCGGGGAGCTGTTTTTT.

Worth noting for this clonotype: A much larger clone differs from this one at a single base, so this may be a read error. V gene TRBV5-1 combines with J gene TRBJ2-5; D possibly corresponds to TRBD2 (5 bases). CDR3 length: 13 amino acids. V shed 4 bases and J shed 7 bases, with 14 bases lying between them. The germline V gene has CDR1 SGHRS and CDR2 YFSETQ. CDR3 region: CASSPGGDGTQYF. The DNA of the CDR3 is TGCGCCAGCAGCCCAGGAGGCGATGGGACCCAGTACTTC.

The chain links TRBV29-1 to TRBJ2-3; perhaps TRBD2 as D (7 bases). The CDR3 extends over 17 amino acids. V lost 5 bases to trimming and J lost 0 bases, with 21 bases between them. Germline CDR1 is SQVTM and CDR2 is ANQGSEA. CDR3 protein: CSVWGGSRHFSTDTQYF. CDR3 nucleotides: TGCAGCGTTTGGGGGGGCAGCCGGCATTTTAGCACAGATACGCAGTATTTT.

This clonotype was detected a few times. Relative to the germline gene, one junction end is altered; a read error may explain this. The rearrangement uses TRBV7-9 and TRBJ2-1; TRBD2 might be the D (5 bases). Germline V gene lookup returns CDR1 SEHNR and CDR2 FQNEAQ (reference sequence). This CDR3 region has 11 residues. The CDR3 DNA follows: TGTGGCAGCGGAACTTACGATGAGCAGTTCTTC. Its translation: CGSGTYDEQFF.

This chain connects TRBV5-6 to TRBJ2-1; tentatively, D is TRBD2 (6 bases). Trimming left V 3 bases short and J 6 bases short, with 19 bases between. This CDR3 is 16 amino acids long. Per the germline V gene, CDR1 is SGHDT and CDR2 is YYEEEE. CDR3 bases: TGTGCCAGCAGCTCGAACCGGGACTCCCCGACCAATGAGCAGTTCTTC. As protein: CASSSNRDSPTNEQFF.

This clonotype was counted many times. CDR3 bases: TGTGCCAGCAGTCCCGGGACTAGCGGGAGAGGGGAGCTGTTTTTT. This gives the protein CASSPGTSGRGELFF. The J gene is TRBJ2-2, the V gene TRBV28; the match to TRBD2 covers 14 bases. The CDR3 covers 15 residues. Per germline, CDR1 MDHEN and CDR2 SYDVKM. With 5 bases clipped from V and 8 bases from J, the junction kept 4 bases outside the gene matches.

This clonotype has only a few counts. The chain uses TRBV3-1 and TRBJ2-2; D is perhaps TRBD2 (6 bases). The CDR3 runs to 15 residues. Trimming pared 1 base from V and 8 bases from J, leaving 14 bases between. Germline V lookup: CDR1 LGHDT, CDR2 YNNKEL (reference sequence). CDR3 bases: TGTGCCAGCAGCCAAGGGGGAGGAGGGCCGGGGGAGCTGTTTTTT. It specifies CASSQGGGGPGELFF. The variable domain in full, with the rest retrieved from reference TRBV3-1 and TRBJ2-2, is DTAVSQTPKYLVTQMGNDKSIKCEQNLGHDTMYWYKQDSKKFLKIMFSYNNKELIINETVPNRFSPKSPDKAHLNLHINSLELGDSAVYFCASSQGGGGPGELFFGEGSRLTVL.

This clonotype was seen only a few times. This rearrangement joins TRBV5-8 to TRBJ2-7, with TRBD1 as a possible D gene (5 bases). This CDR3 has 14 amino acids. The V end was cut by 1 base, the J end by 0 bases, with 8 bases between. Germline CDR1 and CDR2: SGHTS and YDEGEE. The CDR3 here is CASSLPDSSYEQYF. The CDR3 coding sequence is TGTGCCAGCAGCTTGCCTGACAGCTCCTACGAGCAGTACTTC.

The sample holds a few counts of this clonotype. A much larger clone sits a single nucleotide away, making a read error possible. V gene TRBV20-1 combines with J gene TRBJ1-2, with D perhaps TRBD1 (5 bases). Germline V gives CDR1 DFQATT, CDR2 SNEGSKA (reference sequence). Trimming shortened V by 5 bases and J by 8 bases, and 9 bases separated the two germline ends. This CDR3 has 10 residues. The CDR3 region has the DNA TGCAGTGCTGGTGAGGGGGGCTACACCTTC. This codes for CSAGEGGYTF.